These T cell receptor beta chains were read from a single sample in a study of cytomegalovirus exposure and HLA in healthy donors. Sequencing used immunoSEQ multiplex PCR; TCRdb keeps in-frame clones, though not all of them. Of over 130,000 clones in the sample, 70% to 90% were seen once. The sequencing input was PBMCs. These receptors all come from a man aged 50 to 60 in good health and CMV-seronegative. CDR3s include the opening cysteine and the closing phenylalanine or tryptophan. Each record gives: D gene, clone size, V gene, J gene, CDR3 DNA, CDR3 protein. A D gene is named only where the DNA matches it firmly. For some rows the clone size is stated as once, few or many, or as a class when expanded; others skip it.

TRBD1	.	TRBV6-5	TRBJ2-7	TGTGCCAGCAGTTTCGACAGGGGGCGATCCTACGAGCAGTACTTC	CASSFDRGRSYEQYF
.	.	TRBV7-2	TRBJ2-2	TGTGCCAGCAGCCGCGGGGGCAGCGACACCGGGGAGCTGTTTTTT	CASSRGGSDTGELFF
.	.	TRBV6-7	TRBJ1-5	TGTGCCAGCAGTTACGGAGGGCGCAATCAGCCCCAGCATTTT	CASSYGGRNQPQHF
.	few	TRBV6-1	TRBJ1-4	TGTGCCAGCAGTGAATCGGGCAGGGGTGAAAAACTGTTTTTT	CASSESGRGEKLFF
TRBD1	few	TRBV6-1	TRBJ2-7	TGTGCCAGCAGGGAACAGGGGCCCCTCAGCGAGCAGTACTTC	CASREQGPLSEQYF
.	.	TRBV11-2	TRBJ1-6	TGTGCCAGCAGCTTAGAGAGGCTGACTAATTCACCCCTCCACTTT	CASSLERLTNSPLHF
TRBD1	.	TRBV19	TRBJ1-2	TGTGCCAGTAGTATCAGACAGGGCCCCACTAACTATGGCTACACCTTC	CASSIRQGPTNYGYTF
.	.	TRBV5-5	TRBJ1-1	TGTGCCAGCAGCTTTGAGGGAGGTACTGAAGCTTTCTTT	CASSFEGGTEAFF
.	.	TRBV30	TRBJ2-2	TGTGCCTGGAGTGTGGGGCTGGCCGGGGAGCTGTTTTTT	CAWSVGLAGELFF
.	.	TRBV18	TRBJ1-1	TGTGCCAGCTCACCACCGGTGAGGACTGAAGCTTTCTTT	CASSPPVRTEAFF
.	.	TRBV6-5	TRBJ1-2	TGTGCCAGCAGACCTACAGGGATTAGTGGCTACACCTTC	CASRPTGISGYTF
.	once	TRBV7-9	TRBJ2-5	TGTGCCAGCAGCCCGCACAGTATCGTGGAAGTGGGGACCCAGTACTTC	CASSPHSIVEVGTQYF
.	once	TRBV19	TRBJ1-5	TGTGCCAGTAGTCAGGACAGAATTATTAGCAATCAGCCCCAGCATTTT	CASSQDRIISNQPQHF
TRBD2	.	TRBV5-6	TRBJ2-3	TGTGCCAGCAGCTTGGCGGGACTAGCGGGGATGCAGTATTTT	CASSLAGLAGMQYF
TRBD2	.	TRBV7-8	TRBJ2-1	TGTGCCAGCAGCGACTTCTGGCGGGGGAAGGTAGAGCAGTTCTTC	CASSDFWRGKVEQFF
TRBD1	.	TRBV6-1	TRBJ1-2	TGTGCCAGCAGTCTCACAGGGGGCGCGAACTATGGCTACACCTTC	CASSLTGGANYGYTF
TRBD1	.	TRBV5-1	TRBJ1-2	TGCGCCAGCAGCCCCTGGGACAGGCCCCCATTGGGCTATGGCTACACCTTC	CASSPWDRPPLGYGYTF
.	.	TRBV5-4	TRBJ1-2	TGTGCCAGCAGCAAACCCGGACACGAAGGCTACACCTTC	CASSKPGHEGYTF
.	.	TRBV29-1	TRBJ2-5	TGCAGCGCCTCGACAGGGAGGGAGACCCAGTACTTC	CSASTGRETQYF
TRBD2	.	TRBV18	TRBJ2-5	TGTGCCAGCGGAAGGACTAGCGCCCAAGAGACCCAGTACTTC	CASGRTSAQETQYF
.	.	TRBV7-2	TRBJ2-3	TGTGCCAGCAGCTTCGGAGATACGCAGTATTTT	CASSFGDTQYF
TRBD1	.	TRBV6-1	TRBJ1-4	TGTGCCAGCAGGACAGGGGGCCGCGGTGATGAAAAACTGTTTTTT	CASRTGGRGDEKLFF
.	.	TRBV9	TRBJ1-4	TGTGCCAGCAGCGCGGGTGGAACTAATGAAAAACTGTTTTTT	CASSAGGTNEKLFF
TRBD1	.	TRBV19	TRBJ1-2	TGTGCCAGCTGGGGTGAACAGGGGAACTATGGCTACACCTTC	CASWGEQGNYGYTF
TRBD1	.	TRBV30	TRBJ1-1	TGTGCCTGGAGTGTACGGGACAGGGGTTTGGAGAAGGGTTTCTTT	CAWSVRDRGLEKGFF
.	.	TRBV7-9	TRBJ1-5	TGTGCCAGCAGCTTAGACGGATTCGGAGGGGATCAGCCCCAGCATTTT	CASSLDGFGGDQPQHF
TRBD1	many	TRBV7-6	TRBJ1-4	TGTGCCAGCAGCTCCCGAGGGGTCAGGGGGCAGGAAAAACTGTTTTTT	CASSSRGVRGQEKLFF
TRBD2	once	TRBV30	TRBJ2-7	TGTGCCCTGGCAAACCCGGGGACTAGCCTTTACGAGCAGTACTTC	CALANPGTSLYEQYF
.	.	TRBV30	TRBJ1-4	TGTGCCTGGAGTCCCTCTAGGACGGGATTGTTTTTT	CAWSPSRTGLFF
.	.	TRBV2	TRBJ1-1	TGTGCCAGCAGTGAAGACAGGACGGTCTCCGGTGAAGCTTTCTTT	CASSEDRTVSGEAFF
TRBD1	.	TRBV5-1	TRBJ1-1	TGCGCCAGCAGGGGGACAGCGGTTGGGAACACTGAAGCTTTCTTT	CASRGTAVGNTEAFF
.	once	TRBV7-7	TRBJ1-1	TGTGCCAGCAGCCTCCGAGAGAACACTGAAGCTTTCTTT	CASSLRENTEAFF
TRBD2	.	TRBV12-5	TRBJ2-3	TGTGCTAGTGGTAGCGGGAGGACCACAGATACGCAGTATTTT	CASGSGRTTDTQYF
TRBD2	.	TRBV7-3	TRBJ2-3	TGTGCCAGCAGCTTACAGCGGGGGGGATTTAGGACAGATACGCAGTATTTT	CASSLQRGGFRTDTQYF
.	.	TRBV6-1	TRBJ1-5	TGTGCCAGCAGAGTTACAGGGATCAATCAGCCCCAGCATTTT	CASRVTGINQPQHF
.	.	TRBV19	TRBJ2-7	TGTGCCAGTAGTACGACAGGATCCTACGAGCAGTACTTC	CASSTTGSYEQYF
TRBD2	.	TRBV5-1	TRBJ2-5	TGCGCCAGCAGCTTCTTTCTAGCGGGGGATCAAGAGACCCAGTACTTC	CASSFFLAGDQETQYF
TRBD2	.	TRBV4-2	TRBJ2-2	TGTGCCAGCAGCCAAGATCGGGCGGGGGGCTCGAACACCGGGGAGCTGTTTTTT	CASSQDRAGGSNTGELFF
TRBD1	.	TRBV5-1	TRBJ1-1	TGCGCCAGCAGCTTGCGCCGGGACAGCGGTTCTGAAGCTTTCTTT	CASSLRRDSGSEAFF
.	.	TRBV19	TRBJ1-2	TGTGCCAGTAGTCAAGGCGGTACATATGGCTACACCTTC	CASSQGGTYGYTF
TRBD1	.	TRBV25-1	TRBJ2-2	TGTGCCAGCAGTCCGGGACAGGGGTACACCGGGGAGCTGTTTTTT	CASSPGQGYTGELFF
TRBD2	.	TRBV5-4	TRBJ2-2	TGTGCCAGCAGCCCCGGACTAGCGGGGGCCCCCGGGGACACCGGGGAGCTGTTTTTT	CASSPGLAGAPGDTGELFF
.	.	TRBV7-9	TRBJ2-3	TGTGCCAGCAGCTTAGACTGGGGGGATTCAGATACGCAGTATTTT	CASSLDWGDSDTQYF
TRBD2	.	TRBV25-1	TRBJ2-1	TGTGCCAGCAGTGAATCTAGCGGGAGCTCCTACAATGAGCAGTTCTTC	CASSESSGSSYNEQFF
TRBD1	.	TRBV5-1	TRBJ2-3	TGCGCCAGCAGCTTGGCCTCCGACAGGGGACGCGTTCGCAGCGATACGCAGTATTTT	CASSLASDRGRVRSDTQYF
.	.	TRBV4-1	TRBJ1-1	TGCGCCAGCGGATACAGGACCAACACTGAAGCTTTCTTT	CASGYRTNTEAFF